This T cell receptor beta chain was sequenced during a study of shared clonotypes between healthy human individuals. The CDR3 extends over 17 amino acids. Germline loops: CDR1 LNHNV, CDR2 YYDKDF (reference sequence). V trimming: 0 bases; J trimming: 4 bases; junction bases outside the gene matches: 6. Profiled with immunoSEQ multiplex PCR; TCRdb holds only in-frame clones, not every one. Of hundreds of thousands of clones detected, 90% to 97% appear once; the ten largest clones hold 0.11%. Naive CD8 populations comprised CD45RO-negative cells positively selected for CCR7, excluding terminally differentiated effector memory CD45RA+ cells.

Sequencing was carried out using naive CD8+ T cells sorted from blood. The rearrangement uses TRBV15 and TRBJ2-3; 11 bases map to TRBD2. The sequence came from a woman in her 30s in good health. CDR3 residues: CATSRDRTSGLPDTQYF. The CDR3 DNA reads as TGTGCCACCAGCAGAGATAGGACTAGCGGGCTCCCAGATACGCAGTATTTT.